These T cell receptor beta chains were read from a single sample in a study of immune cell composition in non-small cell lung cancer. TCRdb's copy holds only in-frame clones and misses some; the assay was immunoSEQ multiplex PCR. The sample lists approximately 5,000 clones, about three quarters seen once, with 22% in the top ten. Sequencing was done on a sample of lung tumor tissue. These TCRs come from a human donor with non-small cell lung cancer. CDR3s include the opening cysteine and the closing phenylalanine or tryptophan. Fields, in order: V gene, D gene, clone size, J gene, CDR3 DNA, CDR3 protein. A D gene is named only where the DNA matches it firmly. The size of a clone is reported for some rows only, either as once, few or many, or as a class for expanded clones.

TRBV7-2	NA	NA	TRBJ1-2	TGTGCCAGCAGCTTCTCCTTGACATCCTTGGCTGGCTACACCTTC	CASSFSLTSLAGYTF
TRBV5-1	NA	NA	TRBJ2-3	TGCGCCAGCAGCTTGGCTGTTAGCGATAGCACAGATACGCAGTATTTT	CASSLAVSDSTDTQYF
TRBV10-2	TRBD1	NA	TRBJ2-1	TGCGCCGGAGGACAGGGGGGCTACAATGAGCAGTTCTTC	CAGGQGGYNEQFF
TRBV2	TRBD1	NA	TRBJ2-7	TGTGCCACGAGGGGGACCCCGGGACAGGCCACCTACGAGCAGTACTTC	CATRGTPGQATYEQYF
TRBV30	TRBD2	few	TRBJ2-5	TGTGCCGGGAGGGGACTAGCGACGGGAACCCAGTACTTC	CAGRGLATGTQYF
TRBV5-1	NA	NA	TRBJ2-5	TGCGCCAGCAGCTTGAAGACACCCCCAGAGACCCAGTACTTC	CASSLKTPPETQYF
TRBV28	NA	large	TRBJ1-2	TGTGCCAGCAGACCCGATCAGGGATTCTATGGCTACACCTTC	CASRPDQGFYGYTF
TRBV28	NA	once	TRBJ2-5	TGTGCCAGCAGCCGGGATAGCGGAAGGGGACGCGAGACCCAGTACTTC	CASSRDSGRGRETQYF
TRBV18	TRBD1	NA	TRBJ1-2	TGTGCCAGCTCACCTCCGCATGGACAGGGCTATGGCTACACCTTC	CASSPPHGQGYGYTF
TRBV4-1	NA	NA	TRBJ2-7	TGCGCCAGCAGCCAAGGCAGAGGCTCCTACGAGCAGTACTTC	CASSQGRGSYEQYF
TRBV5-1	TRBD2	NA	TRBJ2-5	TGCGCCAGCAGCTTGGATGGCGGGGGGGCTTCGGAGACCCAGTACTTC	CASSLDGGGASETQYF
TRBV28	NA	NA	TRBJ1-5	TGTGCCAGCAGTTCCCCCCCCAGGGTTCGTAGCAATCAGCCCCAGCATTTT	CASSSPPRVRSNQPQHF
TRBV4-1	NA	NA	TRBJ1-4	TGCGCCAGCAGCCAAGGGGGGGGACAAGGCCTTCTAGCAACTAATGAAAAACTGTTTTTT	CASSQGGGQGLLATNEKLFF
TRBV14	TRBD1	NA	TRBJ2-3	TGTGCCAGCAGCCTAGACAGGGGATTGAAGTCAGATACGCAGTATTTT	CASSLDRGLKSDTQYF
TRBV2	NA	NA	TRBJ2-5	TGTGCCAGCAGTGAAGCGGCAGGGTGGGAGACCCAGTACTTC	CASSEAAGWETQYF
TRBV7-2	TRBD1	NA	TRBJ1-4	TGTGCCAGCAGCTGGGACAGCTTTAATGAAAAACTGTTTTTT	CASSWDSFNEKLFF
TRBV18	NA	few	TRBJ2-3	TGTGCCAGCTCACTTACCACTATGGATACGCAGTATTTT	CASSLTTMDTQYF
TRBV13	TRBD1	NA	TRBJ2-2	TGTGCCAGCAGCAGAACAGGGGCCGGGGAGCTGTTTTTT	CASSRTGAGELFF
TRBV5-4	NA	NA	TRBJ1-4	TGTGCCAGCAGCTTGGCGGCAACTAATGAAAAACTGTTTTTT	CASSLAATNEKLFF
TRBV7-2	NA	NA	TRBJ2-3	TGTGCCAGCAGGGTAGGCGGGGCAGATACGCAGTATTTT	CASRVGGADTQYF
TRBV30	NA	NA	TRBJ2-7	TGTGCCTGGAGTCAATCGGTCCACGAGCAGTACTTC	CAWSQSVHEQYF
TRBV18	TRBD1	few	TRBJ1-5	TGTGCCAGCTCACCCGACAGGGGGGGTAATCAGCCCCAGCATTTT	CASSPDRGGNQPQHF
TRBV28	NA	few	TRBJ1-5	TGTGCCAGCAGTTTTCTTTCGAGCTTTAGCAATCAGCCCCAGCATTTT	CASSFLSSFSNQPQHF
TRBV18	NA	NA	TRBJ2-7	TGTGCCAGCTCACCCCGGGGGTTTGGCTACGAGCAGTACTTC	CASSPRGFGYEQYF
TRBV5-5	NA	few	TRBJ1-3	TGTGCCAGCAGCTGGGGTTGGGCAGGGCCCTCTGGAAACACCATATATTTT	CASSWGWAGPSGNTIYF
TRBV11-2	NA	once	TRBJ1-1	TGTGCCAGCAGCTTAGATCGGGGGGCCGAAGCTTTCTTT	CASSLDRGAEAFF
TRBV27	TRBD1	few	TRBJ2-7	TGTGCCAGCAGTTTAAATACAGGGGGCGAGCAGTACTTC	CASSLNTGGEQYF
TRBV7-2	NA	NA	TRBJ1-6	TGTGCCAGCAGCTTAGGCCCGGGGACTTCCCTCCACTTT	CASSLGPGTSLHF
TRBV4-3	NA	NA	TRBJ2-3	TGCGCCAGCAGCCAAGATCGGGGACTCGGGGCAGATACGCAGTATTTT	CASSQDRGLGADTQYF
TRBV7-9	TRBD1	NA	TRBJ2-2	TGTGCCAGCAGTCGACGACAGACAGGGGGCACCGGGGAGCTGTTTTTT	CASSRRQTGGTGELFF
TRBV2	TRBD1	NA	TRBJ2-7	TGTGCCAGCTGCCAATTTGGACAGGGGGGCGGTGGAGAGCAGTACTTC	CASCQFGQGGGGEQYF
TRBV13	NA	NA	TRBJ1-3	TGTGCCAGCAGCGCTGACATTCGCTCTGGAAACACCATATATTTT	CASSADIRSGNTIYF
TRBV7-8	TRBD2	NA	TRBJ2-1	TGTGCCAGCAGCAAATATACTAGCGGGGGGGCCAATGAGCAGTTCTTC	CASSKYTSGGANEQFF
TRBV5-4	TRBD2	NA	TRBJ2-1	TGTGCCAGCAGCTCGACTAGCGCCAGAATGGATGAGCAGTTCTTC	CASSSTSARMDEQFF
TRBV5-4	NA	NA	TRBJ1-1	TGTGCCAGCAGCCCAGTGGTGAACACTGAAGCTTTCTTT	CASSPVVNTEAFF
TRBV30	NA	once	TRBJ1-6	TGTGCCTGGAGGGCAGGATTTGGTTCACCCCTCCACTTT	CAWRAGFGSPLHF
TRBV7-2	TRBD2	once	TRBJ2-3	TGTGCCAGCAGCTTAAGGCTAGCGGGGTCCTCTCTCTCTGCGCAGTATTTT	CASSLRLAGSSLSAQYF
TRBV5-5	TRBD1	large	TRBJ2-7	TGTGCCAGCAGCCCCGGGACAGCTCCCTACGAGCAGTACTTC	CASSPGTAPYEQYF
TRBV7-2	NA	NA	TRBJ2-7	TGTGCCAGCAGCTTAACAGGGAACTCCTACGAGCAGTACTTC	CASSLTGNSYEQYF
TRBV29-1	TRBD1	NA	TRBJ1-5	TGCAGCGTACGGACAGGGGATCAGCCCCAGCATTTT	CSVRTGDQPQHF
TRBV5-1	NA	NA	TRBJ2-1	TGCGCCAGCAGCTTGGTAGGGGCAGCCGGGGGTGAGCAGTTCTTC	CASSLVGAAGGEQFF
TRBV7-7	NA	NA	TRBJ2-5	TGTGCCAGCAGCTTAGATGGGGGGCAAGAGACCCAGTACTTC	CASSLDGGQETQYF
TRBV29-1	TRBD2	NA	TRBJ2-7	TGCAGCGCTGGACGGGGGGGCAGCGAGCAGTACTTC	CSAGRGGSEQYF
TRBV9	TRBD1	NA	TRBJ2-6	TGTGCCAGCAGCGCACGGGGACAGGGTCGCTCTGGGGCCAACGTCCTGACTTTC	CASSARGQGRSGANVLTF
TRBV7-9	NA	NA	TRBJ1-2	TGTGCCAGCAGCCCCCCGGGACACGGGTATGGCTACACCTTC	CASSPPGHGYGYTF